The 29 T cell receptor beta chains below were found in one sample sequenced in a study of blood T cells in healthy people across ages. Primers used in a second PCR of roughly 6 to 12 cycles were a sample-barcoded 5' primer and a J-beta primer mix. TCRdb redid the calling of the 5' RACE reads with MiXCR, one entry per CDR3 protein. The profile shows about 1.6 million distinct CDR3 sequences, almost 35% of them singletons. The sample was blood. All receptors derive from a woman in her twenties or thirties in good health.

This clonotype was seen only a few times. The CDR3 loop is CSALPPGQGRTDTQYF. In DNA form, the CDR3 reads TGCAGTGCTCTTCCTCCGGGACAGGGCCGCACAGATACGCAGTATTTT. The chain combines TRBV20-1 with TRBJ2-3; 9 positions match TRBD1. From germline, CDR1 is DFQATT and CDR2 SNEGSKA (reference sequence). J lost 1 base, V lost 5 bases, and 10 bases had no gene match. The CDR3 length is 16 residues.

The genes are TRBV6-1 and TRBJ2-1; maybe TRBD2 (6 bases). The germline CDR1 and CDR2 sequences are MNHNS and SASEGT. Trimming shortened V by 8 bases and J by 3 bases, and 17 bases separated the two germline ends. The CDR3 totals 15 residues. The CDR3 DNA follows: TGTGCCAGCGGGGTCGGGGGTAGCGTCTACAATGAGCAGTTCTTC. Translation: CASGVGGSVYNEQFF.

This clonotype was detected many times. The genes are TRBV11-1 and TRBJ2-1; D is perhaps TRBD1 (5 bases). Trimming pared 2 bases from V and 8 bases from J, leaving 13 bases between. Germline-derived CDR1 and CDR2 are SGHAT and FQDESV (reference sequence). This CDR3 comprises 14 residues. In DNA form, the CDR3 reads TGTGCCAGCAGCTTAACAACAGACAGAGATGAGCAGTTCTTC. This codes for CASSLTTDRDEQFF.

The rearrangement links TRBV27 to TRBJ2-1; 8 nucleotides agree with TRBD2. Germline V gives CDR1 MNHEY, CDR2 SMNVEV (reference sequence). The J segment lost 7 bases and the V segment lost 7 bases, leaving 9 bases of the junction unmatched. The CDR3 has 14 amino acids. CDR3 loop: CASNLGTRGNEQFF. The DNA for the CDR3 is TGTGCCAGCAACCTCGGGACTAGAGGGAATGAGCAGTTCTTC.

CDR3 nucleotide sequence: TGTGCCAGCAGGAACCCGGGTTATAACTATGGCTACACCTTC. This codes for CASRNPGYNYGYTF. The genes are TRBV6-1 and TRBJ1-2; D remains ambiguous. The CDR3 loop spans 14 amino acids. Trimming took 6 bases from V and 1 from J, leaving 12 bases between them. CDR1 is MNHNS and CDR2 is SASEGT in the germline V gene.

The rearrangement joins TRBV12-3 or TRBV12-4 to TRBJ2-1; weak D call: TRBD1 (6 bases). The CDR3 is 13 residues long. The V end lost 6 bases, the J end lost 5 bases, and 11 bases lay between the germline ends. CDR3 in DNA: TGTGCCAGCAGCCAACAGGGTAACAATGAGCAGTTCTTC. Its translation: CASSQQGNNEQFF.

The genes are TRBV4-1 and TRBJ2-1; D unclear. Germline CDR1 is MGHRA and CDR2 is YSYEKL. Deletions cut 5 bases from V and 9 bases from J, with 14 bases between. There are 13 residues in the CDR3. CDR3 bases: TGCGCCAGCAGCTATTACCCGACGGTTGAGCAGTTCTTC. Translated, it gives CASSYYPTVEQFF.

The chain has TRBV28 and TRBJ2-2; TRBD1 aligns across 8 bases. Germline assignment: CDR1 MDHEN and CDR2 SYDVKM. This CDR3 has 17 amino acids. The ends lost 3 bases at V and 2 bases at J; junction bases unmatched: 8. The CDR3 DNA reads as TGTGCCAGCAGTTTCAGCTCACAGGGGGGAAACACCGGGGAGCTGTTTTTT. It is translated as CASSFSSQGGNTGELFF.

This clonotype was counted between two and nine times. Here the CDR3 DNA reads TGTGCCAGCTCCCCGGGGACTGATTCTTTACGCGAGCAGTACTTC. Protein: CASSPGTDSLREQYF. The chain is built from TRBV28 and TRBJ2-7; tentatively, D is TRBD2 (6 bases). There are 15 residues in the CDR3. With 8 bases removed from V and 6 bases from J, the gap between germline ends came to 23 bases. Per the germline V gene, CDR1 is MDHEN and CDR2 is SYDVKM.

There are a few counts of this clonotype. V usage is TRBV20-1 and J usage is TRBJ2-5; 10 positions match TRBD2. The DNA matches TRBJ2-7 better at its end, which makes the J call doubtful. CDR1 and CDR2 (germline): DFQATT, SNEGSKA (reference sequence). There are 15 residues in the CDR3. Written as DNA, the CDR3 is TGCAGTGCTAGAGATTCAGGGCTAGCGGGAGTCGAGCAGTACTTC. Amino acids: CSARDSGLAGVEQYF.

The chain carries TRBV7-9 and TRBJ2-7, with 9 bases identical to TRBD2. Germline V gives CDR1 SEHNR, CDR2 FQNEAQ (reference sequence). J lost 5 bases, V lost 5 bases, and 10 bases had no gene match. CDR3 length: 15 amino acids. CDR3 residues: CASSRGAGGGNEQYF. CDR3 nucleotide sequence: TGTGCCAGCAGCCGTGGAGCGGGGGGCGGGAACGAGCAGTACTTC.

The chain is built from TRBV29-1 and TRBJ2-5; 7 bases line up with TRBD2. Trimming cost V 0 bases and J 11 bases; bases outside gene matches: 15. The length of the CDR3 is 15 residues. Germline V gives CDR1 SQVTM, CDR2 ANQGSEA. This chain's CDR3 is CSVEDTGGSHGEQYF. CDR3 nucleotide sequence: TGCAGCGTTGAAGACACGGGGGGATCTCATGGGGAGCAGTACTTC.

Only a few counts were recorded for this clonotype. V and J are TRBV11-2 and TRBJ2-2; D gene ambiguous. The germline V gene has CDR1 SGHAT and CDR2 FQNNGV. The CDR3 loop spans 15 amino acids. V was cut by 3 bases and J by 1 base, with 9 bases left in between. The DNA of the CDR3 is TGTGCCAGCAGCTTTGCAGACATGAACACCGGGGAGCTGTTTTTT. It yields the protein CASSFADMNTGELFF.

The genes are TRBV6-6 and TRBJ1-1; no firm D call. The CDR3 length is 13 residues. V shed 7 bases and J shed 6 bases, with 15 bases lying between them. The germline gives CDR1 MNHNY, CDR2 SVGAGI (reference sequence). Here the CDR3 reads CASNEIGGPEAFF. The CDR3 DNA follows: TGTGCCAGCAACGAGATCGGAGGACCTGAAGCTTTCTTT.

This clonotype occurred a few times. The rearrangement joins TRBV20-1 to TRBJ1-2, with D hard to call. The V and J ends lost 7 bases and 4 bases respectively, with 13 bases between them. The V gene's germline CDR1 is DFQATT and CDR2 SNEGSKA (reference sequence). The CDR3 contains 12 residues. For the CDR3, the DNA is TGCAGTGGAGGATTACCATCCTATGGCTACACCTTC. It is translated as CSGGLPSYGYTF.

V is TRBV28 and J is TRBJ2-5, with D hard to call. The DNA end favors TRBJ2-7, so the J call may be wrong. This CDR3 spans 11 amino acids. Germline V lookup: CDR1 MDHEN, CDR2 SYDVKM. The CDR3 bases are TGTGCCAGCAACACTGGTTACGAGCAGTACTTC. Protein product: CASNTGYEQYF.

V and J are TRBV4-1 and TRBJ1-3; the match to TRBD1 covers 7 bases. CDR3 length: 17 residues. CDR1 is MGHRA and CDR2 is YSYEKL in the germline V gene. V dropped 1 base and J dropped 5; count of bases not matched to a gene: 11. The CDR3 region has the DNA TGCGCCAGCAGCCAAGGGATCCCCCGGGACAGCAGAAACACCATATATTTT. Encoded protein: CASSQGIPRDSRNTIYF.

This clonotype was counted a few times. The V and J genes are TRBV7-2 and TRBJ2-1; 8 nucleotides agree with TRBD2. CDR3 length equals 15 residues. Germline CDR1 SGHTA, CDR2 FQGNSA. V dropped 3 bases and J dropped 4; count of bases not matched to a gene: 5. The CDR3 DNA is TGTGCCAGCAGCTTGAGCGGGAGTGAGTACAATGAGCAGTTCTTC. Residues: CASSLSGSEYNEQFF.

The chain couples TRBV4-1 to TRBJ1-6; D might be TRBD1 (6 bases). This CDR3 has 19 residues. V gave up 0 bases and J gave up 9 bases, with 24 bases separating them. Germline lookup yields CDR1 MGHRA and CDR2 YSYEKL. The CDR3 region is CASSQDRTVAATLVSPLHF. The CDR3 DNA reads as TGCGCCAGCAGCCAAGATCGGACAGTTGCAGCGACTCTCGTTTCACCCCTCCACTTT.

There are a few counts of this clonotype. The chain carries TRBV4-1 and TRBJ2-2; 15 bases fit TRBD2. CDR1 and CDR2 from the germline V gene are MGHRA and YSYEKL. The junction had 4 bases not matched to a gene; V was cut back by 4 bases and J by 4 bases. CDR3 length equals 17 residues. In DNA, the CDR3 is TGCGCCAGCAGCCGAGGACTAGCGGGGGGGCCCACCGGGGAGCTGTTTTTT. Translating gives CASSRGLAGGPTGELFF.

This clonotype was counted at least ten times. The CDR3 is CSVKQPGETQYF. CDR3 bases: TGCAGCGTTAAACAACCAGGGGAGACCCAGTACTTC. V is TRBV29-1 and J is TRBJ2-5, with D maybe TRBD1 (5 bases). Deletions cut 5 bases from V and 5 bases from J, with 12 bases between. The CDR3 length is 12 residues. From germline, CDR1 is SQVTM and CDR2 ANQGSEA.

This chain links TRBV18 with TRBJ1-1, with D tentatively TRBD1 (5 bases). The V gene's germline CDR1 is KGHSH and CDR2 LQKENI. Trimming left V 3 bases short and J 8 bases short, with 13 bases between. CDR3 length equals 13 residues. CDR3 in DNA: TGTGCCAGCTCACCGACAGTAAAGGACGAAGCTTTCTTT. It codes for CASSPTVKDEAFF.

The CDR3 here is CASSEPLGVQPQHF. CDR3 bases: TGTGCCAGCAGTGAACCGCTCGGCGTTCAGCCCCAGCATTTT. The chain recombines TRBV2 with TRBJ1-5; D is unresolved. This CDR3 comprises 14 residues. Trimming shortened V by 2 bases and J by 6 bases, and 11 bases separated the two germline ends. Germline values: CDR1 SNHLY, CDR2 FYNNEI.

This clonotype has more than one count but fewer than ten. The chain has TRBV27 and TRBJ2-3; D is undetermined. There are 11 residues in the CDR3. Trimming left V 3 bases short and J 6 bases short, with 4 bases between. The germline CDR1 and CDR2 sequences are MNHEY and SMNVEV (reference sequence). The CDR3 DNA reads TGTGCCAGCAGTTTTATGGATACGCAGTATTTT. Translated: CASSFMDTQYF.

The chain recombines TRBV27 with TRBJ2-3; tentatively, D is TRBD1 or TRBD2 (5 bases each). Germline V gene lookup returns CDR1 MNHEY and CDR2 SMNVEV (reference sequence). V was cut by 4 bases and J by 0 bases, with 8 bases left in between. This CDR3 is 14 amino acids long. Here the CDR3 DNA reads TGTGCCAGCAGTTGGGGACGGAGCACAGATACGCAGTATTTT. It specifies CASSWGRSTDTQYF.

DNA of the CDR3: TGTGCCAGCAGCCCCGGGGCTTTCTACAATGAGCAGTTCTTC. As protein: CASSPGAFYNEQFF. The rearrangement links TRBV7-7 to TRBJ2-1; D tentatively reads TRBD1 or TRBD2 (5 bases each). The CDR3 is made up of 14 amino acids. Germline CDR1 and CDR2: SSHAT and FNYEAQ (reference sequence). With 5 bases removed from V and 3 bases from J, the gap between germline ends came to 11 bases.

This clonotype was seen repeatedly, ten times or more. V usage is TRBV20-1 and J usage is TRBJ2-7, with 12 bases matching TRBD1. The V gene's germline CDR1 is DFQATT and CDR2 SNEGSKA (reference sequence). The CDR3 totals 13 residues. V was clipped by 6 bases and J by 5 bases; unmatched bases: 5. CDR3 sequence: CSARDRGRHEQYF. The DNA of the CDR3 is TGCAGTGCCAGGGACAGGGGGCGTCACGAGCAGTACTTC.

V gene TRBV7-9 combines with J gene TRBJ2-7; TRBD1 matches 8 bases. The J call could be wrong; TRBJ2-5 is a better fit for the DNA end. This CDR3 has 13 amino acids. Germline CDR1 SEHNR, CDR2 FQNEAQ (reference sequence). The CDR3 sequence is CASSSTGVETQYF. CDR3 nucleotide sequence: TGTGCCAGCAGCTCGACAGGGGTCGAGACCCAGTACTTC.

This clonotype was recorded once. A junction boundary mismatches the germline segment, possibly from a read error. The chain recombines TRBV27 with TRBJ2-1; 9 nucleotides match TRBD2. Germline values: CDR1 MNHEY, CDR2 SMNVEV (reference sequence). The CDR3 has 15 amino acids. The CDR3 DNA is TGTGCCGGCAGTTCCGGGACTAGCAGGAACAATGAGCAGTTCTTC. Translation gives CAGSSGTSRNNEQFF.